This paragraph covers one TCR beta chain sequence. Assay used: immunoSEQ multiplex PCR; TCRdb lists only in-frame clones, some missing. The sample has around 62,000 clones, 75% to 85% seen once. The data were obtained in a study of blood T cell repertoires in COVID-19. Study overall: COVID-19 samples from acute and convalescent phases originated in the United States, Italy and Spain.

Sequencing was done on a sample of peripheral blood. The clonotype comes from a man aged 50-59 years with acute or convalescent COVID-19.

DNA for the CDR3: TGTGCCAGCTCAGCGGGAACAGGGGGCTTGGGCTACACCTTC. As protein: CASSAGTGGLGYTF. J is TRBJ1-2 and V is TRBV18; 9 bases match TRBD1. This CDR3 has 14 residues. CDR1 is KGHSH and CDR2 is LQKENI in the germline V gene. With V trimmed by 5 bases and J by 8 bases, 9 bases remained unmatched.